A selection of T cell receptor beta chains follows, all from one sample in a study of early T cells in non-severe SARS-CoV-2 infection. TCRdb ran MiXCR on the 5' RACE reads and lists one entry per CDR3 protein. The sample has over 95,000 distinct CDR3 sequences, around a sixth seen once; the top ten hold 1.3%. Sequencing used whole blood. The receptors come from an adult who was a healthcare worker with PCR-confirmed SARS-CoV-2 infection or an uninfected control (not recorded which). The CDR3 runs from the conserved cysteine through the conserved F or W. D genes are given only for firm matches. Clone size is stated in some rows and not others, as once, few, many or a class when expanded.

>TRBV12-3/TRBV12-4|TRBJ2-7|13|NA|TRBD1
CASSSARGFEQYF
TGTGCCAGCAGTTCCGCCAGGGGGTTCGAGCAGTACTTC
>TRBV7-8|TRBJ2-3|12|many|NA
CASSRERDTQYF
TGTGCCAGCAGCCGCGAGAGGGATACGCAGTATTTT
>TRBV20-1|TRBJ2-3|14|few|TRBD1
CSASGTGSPDTQYF
TGCAGTGCGAGTGGGACAGGCTCACCAGATACGCAGTATTTT
>TRBV4-2|TRBJ1-3|14|NA|NA
CASSQASSGNTIYF
TGTGCCAGCAGCCAGGCGAGCTCTGGAAACACCATATATTTT
>TRBV19|TRBJ2-1|17|NA|TRBD2
CASRPRTSGVLYNEQFF
TGTGCCAGTAGGCCCCGGACTAGCGGGGTTCTCTACAATGAGCAGTTCTTC
>TRBV5-1|TRBJ1-1|13|NA|TRBD1
CASSLLTGGEAFF
TGCGCCAGCAGCTTGTTGACAGGGGGTGAAGCTTTCTTT
>TRBV7-2|TRBJ2-7|14|few|NA
CASSWTQGPVEQYF
TGTGCCAGCAGCTGGACCCAAGGCCCGGTCGAGCAGTACTTC
>TRBV28|TRBJ2-7|14|many|NA
CASSFSSRASGQYF
TGTGCCAGCAGTTTTAGTAGTAGGGCGTCTGGGCAGTACTTC
>TRBV28|TRBJ1-3|17|NA|NA
CASSLLQGLRGGNTIYF
TGTGCCAGCAGTTTGCTACAGGGTCTCAGGGGTGGAAACACCATATATTTT
>TRBV6-2/TRBV6-3|TRBJ1-1|16|NA|NA
CASSWPPQGLNTEAFF
TGTGCCAGCAGTTGGCCCCCTCAGGGGTTGAACACTGAAGCTTTCTTT
>TRBV28|TRBJ1-2|15|few|TRBD1
CASSHDRGQWDGYTF
TGTGCCAGCAGTCATGACAGGGGGCAGTGGGATGGCTACACCTTC
>TRBV6-5|TRBJ2-2|15|NA|NA
CASSYGTTNTGELFF
TGTGCCAGCAGTTACGGGACAACGAACACCGGGGAGCTGTTTTTT
>TRBV12-5|TRBJ2-2|13|NA|NA
CASGLSNTGELFF
TGTGCTAGTGGTTTATCGAACACCGGGGAGCTGTTTTTT
>TRBV20-1|TRBJ2-3|19|few|TRBD2
CSARDKSRLGLAGADTQYF
TGCAGTGCTAGAGATAAGAGCCGATTGGGACTAGCGGGAGCAGATACGCAGTATTTT
>TRBV24-1|TRBJ2-2|16|few|NA
CATSDVFSGNTGELFF
TGTGCCACCAGTGATGTATTTTCGGGTAACACCGGGGAGCTGTTTTTT
>TRBV20-1|TRBJ2-3|15|NA|TRBD1
CSARQGQGPPDTQYF
TGCAGTGCTCGACAGGGACAGGGGCCCCCAGATACGCAGTATTTT
>TRBV6-1|TRBJ2-3|15|many|NA
CASSVYGGGTDTQYF
TGTGCCAGCAGTGTTTATGGGGGTGGCACAGATACGCAGTATTTT
>TRBV4-2|TRBJ1-2|16|NA|NA
CASSQDQNGLSYGYTF
TGTGCCAGCAGCCAAGACCAGAACGGCCTTTCCTATGGCTACACCTTC